Listed below are T cell receptor beta chains from one sample, sequenced in a study of cytomegalovirus exposure and HLA in healthy donors. The repertoire was sequenced with immunoSEQ multiplex PCR; TCRdb's copy has only in-frame clones and lacks some. The sample includes approximately 190,000 clones, roughly 87% of them seen just once. Specimen: PBMCs. These receptors came from a boy younger than 10 in good health and CMV-seronegative. Each CDR3 is given with its conserved first and last residue. D genes are given only for firm matches. The listing skips clone size in some rows; elsewhere it reads once, few, many or a size class.

v_call: TRBV6-1
j_call: TRBJ2-4
clone_size: NA
d_call: TRBD1
cdr3_nt: TGTGCCAGCAGTGACCGGGACAGGGTCGTGGACATTCAGTACTTC
cdr3_aa: CASSDRDRVVDIQYF

v_call: TRBV28
j_call: TRBJ2-7
clone_size: NA
d_call: TRBD1
cdr3_nt: TGTGCCAGCAGCACCATAGGGACAGCCTGGACCGAGCAGTACTTC
cdr3_aa: CASSTIGTAWTEQYF

v_call: TRBV18
j_call: TRBJ2-1
clone_size: NA
d_call: TRBD1
cdr3_nt: TGTGCCAGCTCACTTGGACAGGTTGCCAGCTCCTACAATGAGCAGTTCTTC
cdr3_aa: CASSLGQVASSYNEQFF

v_call: TRBV6-6
j_call: TRBJ2-1
clone_size: NA
d_call: TRBD2
cdr3_nt: TGTGCCAGCACCCTAGCGGGAGTAGGGGATGAGCAGTTCTTC
cdr3_aa: CASTLAGVGDEQFF

v_call: TRBV2
j_call: TRBJ2-5
clone_size: NA
d_call: TRBD2
cdr3_nt: TGTGCCAGCATGTCGAGGGAGGGGGAGACCCAGTACTTC
cdr3_aa: CASMSREGETQYF

v_call: TRBV11-3
j_call: TRBJ2-1
clone_size: NA
d_call: NA
cdr3_nt: TGTGCCAGCAGCCAGGGGCTCCTCTCCTACAATGAGCAGTTCTTC
cdr3_aa: CASSQGLLSYNEQFF

v_call: TRBV6-5
j_call: TRBJ1-1
clone_size: once
d_call: NA
cdr3_nt: TGTGCCAGCAGGGCGGGCCTGAACACTGAAGCTTTCTTT
cdr3_aa: CASRAGLNTEAFF

v_call: TRBV28
j_call: TRBJ2-7
clone_size: once
d_call: TRBD1
cdr3_nt: TGTGCCAGCAGAATCGGACAGGGGAGCTCCTACGAGCAGTACTTC
cdr3_aa: CASRIGQGSSYEQYF

v_call: TRBV27
j_call: TRBJ2-1
clone_size: NA
d_call: NA
cdr3_nt: TGTGCCAGCAGTCCGCGGGACAGCCAACACAATGAGCAGTTCTTC
cdr3_aa: CASSPRDSQHNEQFF

v_call: TRBV10-3
j_call: TRBJ2-7
clone_size: NA
d_call: TRBD1
cdr3_nt: TGTGCCATCAGGGGACAGGGTTTGTACGAGCAGTACTTC
cdr3_aa: CAIRGQGLYEQYF

v_call: TRBV7-9
j_call: TRBJ2-7
clone_size: NA
d_call: TRBD1
cdr3_nt: TGTGCCAGCAGCTCGGCGGGACAGGGATACTACGAGCAGTACTTC
cdr3_aa: CASSSAGQGYYEQYF

v_call: TRBV27
j_call: TRBJ2-7
clone_size: once
d_call: TRBD2
cdr3_nt: TGTGCCAGCAGTTTAGTCCCGGGAGGCTACGAGCAGTACTTC
cdr3_aa: CASSLVPGGYEQYF

v_call: TRBV27
j_call: TRBJ1-2
clone_size: few
d_call: NA
cdr3_nt: TGTGCCAGCAGGTCGGACAACATCGACTATGGCTACACCTTC
cdr3_aa: CASRSDNIDYGYTF

v_call: TRBV5-4
j_call: TRBJ2-3
clone_size: NA
d_call: NA
cdr3_nt: TGTGCCAGCAGCTTGCCTGACAGGATTAACACAGATACGCAGTATTTT
cdr3_aa: CASSLPDRINTDTQYF

v_call: TRBV5-4
j_call: TRBJ2-2
clone_size: NA
d_call: TRBD1
cdr3_nt: TGTGCCAGCAGATCCGGGACAGGGAACACCGGGGAGCTGTTTTTT
cdr3_aa: CASRSGTGNTGELFF

v_call: TRBV1
j_call: TRBJ2-2
clone_size: once
d_call: NA
cdr3_nt: TGCACCAGCAGCCAAGATACCTTTAGACCAAACGGGACTAAATGCACCGGGGAGCTGTTTTTT
cdr3_aa: CTSSQDTFRPNGTKCTGELFF

v_call: TRBV4-1
j_call: TRBJ1-2
clone_size: NA
d_call: TRBD1
cdr3_nt: TGCGCCAGCAGCCATCGAGGGGGCGCCACCTATGGCTACACCTTC
cdr3_aa: CASSHRGGATYGYTF

v_call: TRBV27
j_call: TRBJ2-7
clone_size: NA
d_call: TRBD2
cdr3_nt: TGTGCCAGCAGTTTAGGGGGGACTAGCGGGAGGGTCCCTACGAAGCAGTACTTC
cdr3_aa: CASSLGGTSGRVPTKQYF

v_call: TRBV4-2
j_call: TRBJ2-2
clone_size: NA
d_call: NA
cdr3_nt: TGTGCCAGCAGCCAGGTGGGAGGTGGTACCGGGGAGCTGTTTTTT
cdr3_aa: CASSQVGGGTGELFF

v_call: TRBV19
j_call: TRBJ1-1
clone_size: few
d_call: NA
cdr3_nt: TGTGCCAGTAGAGAAAGTGAGGGCACTGAAGCTTTCTTT
cdr3_aa: CASRESEGTEAFF

v_call: TRBV28
j_call: TRBJ1-4
clone_size: NA
d_call: TRBD1
cdr3_nt: TGTGCCAGCAGTTTCAACTCGCAGGGGGAGGTGGAAAAACTGTTTTTT
cdr3_aa: CASSFNSQGEVEKLFF

v_call: TRBV7-9
j_call: TRBJ2-1
clone_size: once
d_call: TRBD2
cdr3_nt: TGTGCCAGCAGCTTAGGGGGCGGGGGGATCTACAATGAGCAGTTCTTC
cdr3_aa: CASSLGGGGIYNEQFF